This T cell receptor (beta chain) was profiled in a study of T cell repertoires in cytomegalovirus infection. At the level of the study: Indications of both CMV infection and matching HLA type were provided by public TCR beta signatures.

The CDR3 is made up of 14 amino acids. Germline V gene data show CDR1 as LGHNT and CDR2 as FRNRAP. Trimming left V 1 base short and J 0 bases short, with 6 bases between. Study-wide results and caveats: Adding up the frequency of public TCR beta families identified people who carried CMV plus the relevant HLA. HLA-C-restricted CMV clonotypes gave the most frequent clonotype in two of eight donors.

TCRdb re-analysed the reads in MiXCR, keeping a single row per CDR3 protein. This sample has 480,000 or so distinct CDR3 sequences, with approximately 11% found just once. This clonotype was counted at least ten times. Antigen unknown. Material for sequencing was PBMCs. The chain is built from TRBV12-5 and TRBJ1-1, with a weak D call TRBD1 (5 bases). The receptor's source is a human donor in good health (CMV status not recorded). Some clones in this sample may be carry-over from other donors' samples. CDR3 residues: CASGLGGVNTEAFF. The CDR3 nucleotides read TGTGCTAGTGGTTTGGGGGGCGTGAACACTGAAGCTTTCTTT.